Sequencing of this TCR beta chain was carried out in a study of shared clonotypes between healthy human individuals (dated by TCRdb to about 2020). General notes on the study: A couple of women and a few men aged 18 to 49 years were included in the cohort. Per donor, three plates each were used for CD4 naive and CD4 memory, two for CD8 naive, and one for CD8 memory. To estimate repertoire size and how much clonotypes are shared between individuals, the study performed deep sequencing of blood TCR repertoires from a handful of healthy adults. Different laboratories and diverse techniques were used to prepare libraries and sequence TCR repertoires, to increase sequencing depth and limit assay-specific biases. Per donor, leukapheresis produced somewhere between about 0.94 and 10 billion PBMCs.

Details on this clone: Which antigen it targets is not known. The record has no base qualities; no much larger clone is one base away.

The CDR3 contains 12 residues, cysteine and phenylalanine counted. The read is trimmed to its CDR3 DNA, 36 bases read in frame from base 1. CDR1 LNHDA and CDR2 SQIVND were looked up in the germline V gene (reference sequence). Deletion took 9 bases off V and 8 bases off J, with a span of 16 bases between the germline ends. Donors were healthy HIV-negative adults with no recently reported acute infections or vaccinations. All donors were Caucasian adults living in Nashville, Tennessee, USA. CD4+ T cells were enriched through magnetic negative selection, after which naive cells were positively selected on CD45RA and the remaining negative fraction served as the memory subset. After blood collection by leukapheresis, PBMCs were isolated using Ficoll-Histopaque density gradient centrifugation and then cryopreserved in the vapor phase of liquid nitrogen. Analytical flow cytometry was used to check the purity and quantity of each magnetically sorted T cell population. Genomic DNA was isolated from every sorted fraction and measured by UV absorbance on a Nanodrop 2000c.

Overall results and qualifications from the work: Higher generation probabilities were observed for clonotypes shared by all four sorted-subset donors than for non-shared clonotypes. Across a few donors, around 5.4% of naive CD4, 3% to 4% of naive CD8, approximately 2.5% of memory CD4, and under 0.45% of memory CD8 clonotypes were shared. Estimated clonotype richness was generally larger for naive than for memory subsets. Incomplete sequencing was indicated by rarefaction of sorted-subset datasets, despite the large sequencing depth. Sampling was restricted to blood, and TCR repertoires in tissue are likely to differ from TCR repertoires in blood. Pairwise subsampling indicated that sequencing depth was expected to affect the degree of clonotype sharing among donors. Because the study included only a small number of donors, the genetic and exposure-history diversity represented was limited.

Using the deep immunoSEQ assay, TCR CDR3 regions were amplified from genomic DNA by multiplex PCR. Genomic DNA extracted from each cell subset was distributed evenly over all wells of several immunoSEQ 96-well plates, and each plate served as one replicate. Each replicate PCR for sorted subsets received 200 ng genomic DNA, equal to some 32,000 T cell genomes. Purified libraries were measured with a Qubit 3.0 fluorometer, size-checked on a Bioanalyzer 2100, and measured again with the KAPA Library Quantification kit. Each immunoSEQ 96-well plate was sequenced on its own single-read 150-cycle Illumina NextSeq 550 flow cell. Per the source publication's procedure: Because the immunoSEQ output held only junctional sequences and lacked quality scores, the filtering could not match the filtering applied to full-length reads. Sequences were annotated with PyIR, a Python wrapper for IgBLAST v1.9, and V/J genes and CDR3 were assigned using IMGT germline references. Reads were filtered out if the reads had weak V/J assignments (E-value above 1e-6), no CDR3, stop codons, out-of-frame junctions, or ambiguous translated residues. V3J clonotypes were defined as sequences sharing the same inferred V gene, J gene, and CDR3 amino acid sequence. Percentage overlap between repertoires was computed as shared unique clonotypes divided by the size of the smaller repertoire. RTK rarefaction, the Chao1 estimator, and Recon v2.1 estimates of unobserved clonotypes were used to assess repertoire richness. OLGA was used to compute generation probabilities for all TCRbeta clonotypes that the gDNA method yielded from a few donors. TCRdb re-hosts the immuneACCESS table, in-frame sequences only. Its copies lack some clones; in the studies checked, an unresolved V gene accounts for under half of them, and the cause for the rest is not known. Clone size and V and J calls were adopted from that table, with D and trimming inferred from the DNA. The sample table contains some 2,500,000 clones; only one count was recorded for around 93% of them. The ten largest clones capture around 0.4% of the sample.

Sequenced: naive CD4+ T cells from PBMCs. The cell subset or site label corresponds to: CD45RA+ positively selected. The sequence derives from a man aged 18 to 30 in good health. Some clones in this sample may be carry-over from other donors' samples. The chain employs TRBV19 and TRBJ1-2, and TRBD1 may be the D gene, going by 6 matching bases. The CDR3 here reads CASRVGGQGYTF. The bases read TGTGCCAGCAGGGTAGGGGGTCAAGGCTACACCTTC.